One and the same sample provided the 30 T cell receptor beta chains below, sequenced in a study of T cell responses to AZD1222 COVID-19 vaccine. Generated by immunoSEQ multiplex PCR, the TCRdb table keeps only in-frame clones and is missing some. The sample records 200,000 or so clones, almost 95% being singletons. Here the sequenced sample was peripheral blood, taken on day 0 of AZD1222 vaccination. All receptors derive from an adult in good health.

The rearrangement joins TRBV5-1 to TRBJ1-1; D is undetermined. This CDR3 region has 13 residues. CDR1 is SGHRS and CDR2 is YFSETQ in the germline V gene. With 6 bases removed from V and 0 bases from J, the gap between germline ends came to 9 bases. This CDR3 reads CASKEPLNTEAFF. The CDR3 bases are TGCGCCAGCAAGGAGCCGCTGAACACTGAAGCTTTCTTT.

Only a few counts were recorded for this clone. This rearrangement joins TRBV11-1 to TRBJ2-1; D unresolved. From germline, CDR1 is SGHAT and CDR2 FQDESV (reference sequence). The CDR3 totals 14 residues. V was shortened by 1 base and J by 7 bases, with 11 bases between the two germline ends. CDR3 DNA sequence: TGTGCCAGCAGCTTAGGACCCGATCTGAATGAGCAGTTCTTC. It specifies CASSLGPDLNEQFF.

Comments on this clone: The same CDR3 is also encoded by other DNA sequences in this sample. The genes are TRBV6-2 or TRBV6-3 and TRBJ1-1; D is possibly TRBD1 (5 bases). In germline, CDR1 is MNHEY, CDR2 SVGEGT. The V end was cut by 6 bases, the J end by 7 bases, with 12 bases between. The CDR3 totals 12 residues. The CDR3: CASSPGAGEAFF. In nucleotides, the CDR3 is TGTGCCAGCAGCCCCGGGGCGGGTGAAGCTTTCTTT.

The V gene is TRBV6-5, the J gene TRBJ1-2; 7 bases agree with TRBD1. This CDR3 spans 16 amino acids. Unmatched junction bases numbered 8, after V lost 0 bases and J lost 4 bases. Germline CDR1 and CDR2: MNHEY and SVGAGI. CDR3 nucleotide sequence: TGTGCCAGCAGTTACTCTGAGGGGGCATTGGGCTATGGCTACACCTTC. Translating gives CASSYSEGALGYGYTF.

Here the CDR3 DNA reads TGTGCCAGTAGTATAGCACAGGGAGGGGGCTACACCTTC. Protein product: CASSIAQGGGYTF. The V gene is TRBV19, the J gene TRBJ1-2, with TRBD1 as a possible D gene (6 bases). CDR1 LNHDA and CDR2 SQIVND come from the germline V gene (reference sequence). With 1 base removed from V and 8 bases from J, the gap between germline ends came to 11 bases. The CDR3 covers 13 residues.

V and J are TRBV6-4 and TRBJ1-4; D remains ambiguous. There are 19 residues in the CDR3. V was shortened by 6 bases and J by 10 bases, with 33 bases between the two germline ends. Per the germline V gene, CDR1 is MRHNA and CDR2 is SNTAGT. The CDR3 nucleotides are TGTGCCAGCAGCCCCGGTCCCCTGTCTCGACTCGTATGTGCTGTAAAACTGTTTTTT. Translation gives CASSPGPLSRLVCAVKLFF.

The chain recombines TRBV24-1 with TRBJ1-1, with 10 bases lining up with TRBD1. Per the germline V gene, CDR1 is KGHDR and CDR2 is SFDVKD. This CDR3 spans 16 amino acids. The J segment lost 1 base and the V segment lost 3 bases, leaving 4 bases of the junction unmatched. CDR3 residues: CATSDGTGARNTEAFF. Here the CDR3 DNA reads TGTGCCACCAGTGATGGGACAGGGGCGCGGAACACTGAAGCTTTCTTT.

The chain couples TRBV27 to TRBJ1-1, with 8 bases matching TRBD1. The J segment lost 1 base and the V segment lost 6 bases, leaving 4 bases of the junction unmatched. Germline V gives CDR1 MNHEY, CDR2 SMNVEV (reference sequence). The CDR3 length is 14 residues. The CDR3 loop is CASSYGQGNTEAFF. CDR3 in DNA: TGTGCCAGCAGCTATGGACAGGGGAACACTGAAGCTTTCTTT.

The chain has TRBV15 and TRBJ2-3; 7 bases fit TRBD2. This CDR3 has 13 amino acids. CDR1 is LNHNV and CDR2 is YYDKDF in the germline V gene (reference sequence). The ends lost 5 bases at V and 1 base at J; junction bases unmatched: 0. Here the CDR3 reads CATSGGGTDTQYF. The CDR3 DNA follows: TGTGCCACCAGCGGGGGGGGCACAGATACGCAGTATTTT.

V usage is TRBV19 and J usage is TRBJ2-7; TRBD2 agrees at 8 bases. The CDR3 sequence is 15 residues long. The V segment lost 3 bases and the J segment 2 bases; nucleotides outside the gene matches: 6. Germline loops: CDR1 LNHDA, CDR2 SQIVND (reference sequence). The CDR3 region is CASSIGGGGTYEQYF. The CDR3 DNA sequence: TGTGCCAGTAGTATCGGGGGGGGAGGGACCTACGAGCAGTACTTC.

The genes are TRBV18 and TRBJ1-5; D is possibly TRBD1 (6 bases). The V gene's germline CDR1 is KGHSH and CDR2 LQKENI. With 5 bases removed from V and 9 bases from J, the gap between germline ends came to 20 bases. The CDR3 runs 15 residues. The CDR3 region is CASSAGQSPPWPQHF. CDR3 DNA: TGTGCCAGCTCAGCCGGACAGAGCCCCCCGTGGCCCCAGCATTTT.

The chain has TRBV27 and TRBJ2-6; D unclear. Deletions cut 3 bases from V and 4 bases from J, with 19 bases between. The CDR3 sequence is 18 residues long. Germline V gene data show CDR1 as MNHEY and CDR2 as SMNVEV (reference sequence). CDR3 in amino acids: CASSLSGSRAPGANVLTF. The CDR3 bases are TGTGCCAGCAGTTTGTCGGGTTCTAGGGCCCCCGGGGCCAACGTCCTGACTTTC. Drawing the rest from reference TRBV27 and TRBJ2-6, the complete variable domain is EAQVTQNPRYLITVTGKKLTVTCSQNMNHEYMSWYRQDPGLGLRQIYYSMNVEVTDKGDVPEGYKVSRKEKRNFPLILESPSPNQTSLYFCASSLSGSRAPGANVLTFGAGSRLTVL.

This chain uses TRBV11-2 with TRBJ1-2, with D perhaps TRBD1 (6 bases). V was shortened by 3 bases and J by 1 base, with 9 bases between the two germline ends. The CDR3 length is 14 residues. The germline gives CDR1 SGHAT, CDR2 FQNNGV. CDR3 protein: CASSLDSINYGYTF. CDR3 nucleotides: TGTGCCAGCAGCTTGGACAGTATTAACTATGGCTACACCTTC.

This clone has only a few counts. Other DNA sequences from this sample encode an identical CDR3 as well. The chain joins TRBV6-5 to TRBJ2-1, with TRBD2 matching over 7 bases. The CDR3 is made up of 15 amino acids. Trimming at V came to 5 bases and at J to 3 bases, leaving 7 bases not matched to a gene. Germline lookup yields CDR1 MNHEY and CDR2 SVGAGI. DNA of the CDR3: TGTGCCAGCAGTCCGAGGGAGGGCTTCTACAATGAGCAGTTCTTC. It codes for CASSPREGFYNEQFF.

The chain recombines TRBV20-1 with TRBJ1-4; no reliable D call. V was clipped by 8 bases and J by 5 bases, with 9 bases between them. This CDR3 is 11 amino acids long. CDR1 and CDR2 (germline): DFQATT, SNEGSKA (reference sequence). The CDR3 region is CSTLRNEKLFF. The CDR3, as DNA: TGCAGTACTTTGAGAAATGAAAAACTGTTTTTT.

The chain has TRBV5-4 and TRBJ1-2, with TRBD1 matching over 10 bases. Germline CDR1 reads SGHNT; CDR2 reads YYREEE (reference sequence). This CDR3 region has 15 residues. J lost 7 bases, V lost 3 bases, and 9 bases had no gene match. For the CDR3, the DNA is TGTGCCAGCAGCTCTCGGGCGGGACAGGGGTCTGGCTACACCTTC. Its translation is CASSSRAGQGSGYTF.

The chain is built from TRBV5-1 and TRBJ1-4; tentatively, D is TRBD1 (6 bases). The V gene's germline CDR1 is SGHRS and CDR2 YFSETQ. Trimming removed 0 bases from V and 8 bases from J, with 14 bases in between. The CDR3 is 15 amino acids. In DNA form, the CDR3 reads TGCGCCAGCAGCTTGGTGGGGGGGCGAGGAGAAAAACTGTTTTTT. It translates to CASSLVGGRGEKLFF.

As for this clone: An end of the junction differs from the germline gene, which may be a read error. This chain uses TRBV4-2 with TRBJ2-6; D call uncertain. The CDR3 spans 16 residues. The germline CDR1 and CDR2 sequences are LGHNA and YNFKEQ. CDR3 in DNA: TGTGCCAGCAGTCAAGAGCCGGACTCTGGGGCCAACGTCCTGACTTTC. It yields the protein CASSQEPDSGANVLTF.

The CDR3 here is CASSEGRGGPDTQYF. CDR3 in DNA: TGTGCCAGCAGTGAAGGGCGGGGGGGTCCAGATACGCAGTATTTT. The J gene is TRBJ2-3, the V gene TRBV2, with 9 bases fitting TRBD2. V lost 1 base to trimming and J lost 4 bases; unmatched junction nucleotides: 3. This CDR3 comprises 15 residues. The germline V gene encodes CDR1 SNHLY and CDR2 FYNNEI.

The gene calls are TRBV4-1 and TRBJ1-5, with D perhaps TRBD1 (6 bases). V lost 1 base to trimming and J lost 7 bases, with 8 bases between them. Germline values: CDR1 MGHRA, CDR2 YSYEKL. The CDR3 has 13 residues. CDR3: CASSQAGGQPQHF. Here the CDR3 DNA reads TGCGCCAGCAGCCAAGCCGGGGGCCAGCCCCAGCATTTT.

This chain uses TRBV5-1 with TRBJ2-1; 7 bases agree with TRBD1. Germline V gene data show CDR1 as SGHRS and CDR2 as YFSETQ. With V trimmed by 4 bases and J by 1 base, 11 bases remained unmatched. The CDR3 runs to 17 residues. DNA of the CDR3: TGCGCCAGCAGCAAACTTTACAGGGGAGCTTCCTACAATGAGCAGTTCTTC. This encodes CASSKLYRGASYNEQFF.

This CDR3 is CASSTLSYEQYV. The CDR3 DNA follows: TGTGCCAGCAGCACACTGTCCTACGAGCAGTACGTC. The chain employs TRBV6-5 and TRBJ2-7, with D unclear. The CDR3 extends over 12 amino acids. Germline-derived CDR1 and CDR2 are MNHEY and SVGAGI. V was shortened by 6 bases and J by 1 base, with 7 bases between the two germline ends.

The chain combines TRBV7-3 with TRBJ1-1, with no clear D. The V gene lost 8 bases and the J gene lost 0 bases, with 10 bases spanning the gap. This CDR3 is 13 amino acids long. In germline, CDR1 is SGHTA, CDR2 FQGTGA. The CDR3 sequence: CASGETMNTEAFF. For the CDR3, the DNA is TGTGCCAGCGGGGAGACCATGAACACTGAAGCTTTCTTT.

V gene TRBV2 combines with J gene TRBJ2-7, with D perhaps matching TRBD2 (5 bases). The ends were cut back, 6 bases at V and 5 bases at J, with 11 bases in the middle. CDR1 is SNHLY, CDR2 FYNNEI, per germline. CDR3 length equals 12 residues. CDR3 loop: CASRGEGNEQYF. DNA of the CDR3: TGTGCCAGCAGGGGAGAGGGAAACGAGCAGTACTTC.

The rearrangement uses TRBV15 and TRBJ1-2; tentative D call: TRBD1 (5 bases). This CDR3 comprises 15 residues. V shed 0 bases and J shed 8 bases, with 16 bases lying between them. Germline V lookup: CDR1 LNHNV, CDR2 YYDKDF (reference sequence). CDR3 in amino acids: CATSRDNPGSIGYTF. CDR3 nucleotides: TGTGCCACCAGCAGAGATAATCCAGGGAGTATAGGCTACACCTTC.

The CDR3 here is CATSRRGQAGAEAFF. The CDR3 region has the DNA TGTGCCACCAGCAGAAGAGGACAGGCGGGGGCTGAAGCTTTCTTT. The genes are TRBV15 and TRBJ1-1; 7 positions match TRBD1. Trimming at V came to 2 bases and at J to 6 bases, leaving 9 bases not matched to a gene. The length of the CDR3 is 15 residues. Germline V gives CDR1 LNHNV, CDR2 YYDKDF (reference sequence).

This chain uses TRBV6-1 with TRBJ1-2; TRBD1 matches at 9 bases. Germline V gene sequence: CDR1 MNHNS, CDR2 SASEGT. This CDR3 is 16 amino acids long. Trimming removed 2 bases from V and 8 bases from J; junction bases left unmatched: 12. Written as DNA, the CDR3 is TGTGCCAGCAGTGAAATTGGGAGGGGGACAGGGAACGGCTACACCTTC. Translating it yields CASSEIGRGTGNGYTF.

The chain employs TRBV10-1 and TRBJ2-7; D ambiguous. V lost 7 bases and J 0 bases, leaving 13 bases between the germline ends. This CDR3 is 14 amino acids long. The germline V gene has CDR1 WNHNN and CDR2 SYGVQD (reference sequence). The CDR3 region is CASIGQVASYEQYV. The CDR3 DNA sequence: TGCGCCAGCATTGGGCAGGTAGCCTCCTACGAGCAGTACGTC.

This clone was seen more than once but under ten times. Other DNA sequences from this sample encode an identical CDR3 as well. V and J are TRBV30 and TRBJ1-1; D not certain. CDR3 length equals 11 residues. Per the germline V gene, CDR1 is GTSNPN and CDR2 is SVGIG (reference sequence). V gave up 5 bases and J gave up 2 bases, with 6 bases separating them. Here the CDR3 reads CAWVLNTEAFF. The CDR3 DNA follows: TGTGCCTGGGTACTCAACACTGAAGCTTTCTTT.

This rearrangement joins TRBV19 to TRBJ1-5; 7 positions agree with TRBD1. The CDR3 has 17 residues. Germline values: CDR1 LNHDA, CDR2 SQIVND (reference sequence). V gave up 5 bases and J gave up 0 bases; unmatched junction bases: 10. Here the CDR3 DNA reads TGTGCCAGTAGTTCCTCCGGGACAGACGATAGCAATCAGCCCCAGCATTTT. This translates into CASSSSGTDDSNQPQHF.